The 14 T cell receptor beta chains below come from one sample, sequenced in a study of PD-L1 blockade in urothelial cancer. Time point meaning: peripheral blood 6 weeks after treatment start. The assay was immunoSEQ multiplex PCR, and TCRdb's table has in-frame clones only and misses some. The sample holds over 20,000 clones, under 95% seen once. The sequencing here drew on PBMCs, taken around atezolizumab (anti-PD-L1) treatment. These receptors originate from a woman in her sixties or seventies with urothelial cancer.

This chain links TRBV14 with TRBJ1-4; 11 bases match TRBD1. V lost 0 bases, J lost 7 bases, and 7 bases stayed unmatched. The CDR3 extends over 17 amino acids. Per germline, CDR1 SGHDN and CDR2 FVKESK. CDR3 in amino acids: CASSQDLVGTGGEKLFF. CDR3 nucleotides: TGTGCCAGCAGCCAAGATTTGGTTGGGACAGGGGGTGAAAAACTGTTTTTT.

V and J are TRBV28 and TRBJ1-2; maybe TRBD1 (6 bases). Trimming removed 6 bases from V and 1 base from J, with 9 bases in between. This CDR3 is built from 13 residues. Looked up from germline, CDR1 is MDHEN and CDR2 is SYDVKM. DNA of the CDR3: TGTGCCAGCAGGCCAGGGGTTAACTATGGCTACACCTTC. It translates to CASRPGVNYGYTF.

This sequence joins TRBV7-3 and TRBJ1-1; no definite D call. CDR1 is SGHTA, CDR2 FQGTGA, per germline. The V gene lost 0 bases and the J gene lost 4 bases, with 6 bases spanning the gap. There are 13 residues in the CDR3. In nucleotides, the CDR3 is TGTGCCAGCAGCTTAACGGCAGGCACTGAAGCTTTCTTT. This translates into CASSLTAGTEAFF.

The V gene is TRBV7-9, the J gene TRBJ2-5; TRBD2 is a possible D gene (6 bases). The V gene lost 4 bases and the J gene lost 9 bases, with 9 bases spanning the gap. From germline, CDR1 is SEHNR and CDR2 FQNEAQ (reference sequence). The CDR3 spans 11 residues. CDR3 protein: CASSSRGSQYF. The DNA of the CDR3 is TGTGCCAGCAGCTCCCGGGGGTCCCAGTACTTC.

Of note for this clone: The same CDR3 is also encoded by other DNA sequences in this sample. The chain carries TRBV4-1 and TRBJ2-3; D is possibly TRBD2 (5 bases). V gave up 1 base and J gave up 4 bases, with 9 bases separating them. CDR3 size: 14 residues. Germline CDR1 reads MGHRA; CDR2 reads YSYEKL. The CDR3 DNA sequence: TGCGCCAGCAGCCAAGGAGGGATACCAGATACGCAGTATTTT. Protein sequence: CASSQGGIPDTQYF.

This clone was observed a few times. The rearrangement uses TRBV29-1 and TRBJ2-2; D gene unclear. The CDR3 covers 13 residues. V shed 3 bases and J shed 0 bases, with 5 bases lying between them. From germline, CDR1 is SQVTM and CDR2 ANQGSEA. The CDR3 region is CSVEAPNTGELFF. CDR3 coding DNA: TGCAGCGTTGAGGCACCGAACACCGGGGAGCTGTTTTTT.

The V and J genes are TRBV11-2 and TRBJ2-7, with D uncertain. V lost 5 bases and J lost 4, with 18 bases in between. Germline CDR1 is SGHAT and CDR2 is FQNNGV. The length of the CDR3 is 15 residues. The CDR3 sequence is CASSPESARNYEQYF. CDR3 nucleotide sequence: TGTGCCAGCAGCCCTGAGTCAGCTAGAAATTACGAGCAGTACTTC. Drawing the rest from reference TRBV11-2 and TRBJ2-7, the complete variable domain is EAGVAQSPRYKIIEKRQSVAFWCNPISGHATLYWYQQILGQGPKLLIQFQNNGVVDDSQLPKDRFSAERLKGVDSTLKIQPAKLEDSAVYLCASSPESARNYEQYFGPGTRLTVT.

The chain has TRBV27 and TRBJ1-2; D is perhaps TRBD1 (6 bases). Trimming pared 8 bases from V and 8 bases from J, leaving 21 bases between. The CDR3 totals 14 residues. Germline CDR1 and CDR2: MNHEY and SMNVEV (reference sequence). The CDR3 nucleotides are TGTGCCAGCCGGAGGGGGGGCGAAAGGGGCGGCTACACCTTC. This gives the protein CASRRGGERGGYTF.

This sequence joins TRBV5-4 and TRBJ2-7; TRBD2 matches at 13 bases. Germline CDR1 is SGHNT and CDR2 is YYREEE (reference sequence). V gave up 1 base and J gave up 5 bases; unmatched junction bases: 3. The CDR3 is 15 residues long. CDR3 bases: TGTGCCAGCAGCTTGCGCGGACTAGCGGGAGACGAGCAGTACTTC. It yields the protein CASSLRGLAGDEQYF.

V and J are TRBV7-2 and TRBJ2-7; D possibly corresponds to TRBD1 (6 bases). Germline V gene lookup returns CDR1 SGHTA and CDR2 FQGNSA. Deletions cut 0 bases from V and 3 bases from J, with 12 bases between. CDR3 size: 15 residues. CDR3 protein: CASSLASGQNYEQYF. The CDR3 DNA reads TGTGCCAGCAGCTTAGCTTCAGGACAGAACTACGAGCAGTACTTC.

This clone has just a few counts. The chain uses TRBV5-1 and TRBJ2-3; 8 bases are shared with TRBD2. The V and J ends lost 4 bases and 4 bases, in that order; junction bases with no gene match: 8. The CDR3 spans 15 residues. The germline V gene has CDR1 SGHRS and CDR2 YFSETQ. The CDR3 nucleotides read TGCGCCAGCAGCGGTAGCGGGATGTTTCCAGATACGCAGTATTTT. Translating gives CASSGSGMFPDTQYF.

The chain links TRBV11-2 to TRBJ1-1; no firm D call. The CDR3 totals 14 residues. CDR1 is SGHAT and CDR2 is FQNNGV in the germline V gene. Trimming removed 0 bases at V and 6 bases at J, with 11 bases between. CDR3 sequence: CASSLDAGVAEAFF. The CDR3 DNA reads as TGTGCCAGCAGCTTAGATGCGGGAGTGGCTGAAGCTTTCTTT.

V usage is TRBV5-1 and J usage is TRBJ2-6; TRBD2 might be the D (5 bases). V lost 6 bases and J 1 base, leaving 8 bases between the germline ends. CDR1 and CDR2 from the germline V gene are SGHRS and YFSETQ. The CDR3 totals 14 residues. CDR3 sequence (DNA): TGCGCCAGCACAGGCGGGTCTGGGGCCAACGTCCTGACTTTC. Protein sequence: CASTGGSGANVLTF.

The chain couples TRBV11-1 to TRBJ2-7; 7 positions agree with TRBD1. Germline CDR1 SGHAT, CDR2 FQDESV (reference sequence). J lost 2 bases, V lost 3 bases, and 4 bases had no gene match. The CDR3 totals 14 residues. CDR3 sequence: CASSFRGRAYEQYF. As DNA, the CDR3 is TGTGCCAGCAGCTTCAGGGGGAGAGCCTACGAGCAGTACTTC.